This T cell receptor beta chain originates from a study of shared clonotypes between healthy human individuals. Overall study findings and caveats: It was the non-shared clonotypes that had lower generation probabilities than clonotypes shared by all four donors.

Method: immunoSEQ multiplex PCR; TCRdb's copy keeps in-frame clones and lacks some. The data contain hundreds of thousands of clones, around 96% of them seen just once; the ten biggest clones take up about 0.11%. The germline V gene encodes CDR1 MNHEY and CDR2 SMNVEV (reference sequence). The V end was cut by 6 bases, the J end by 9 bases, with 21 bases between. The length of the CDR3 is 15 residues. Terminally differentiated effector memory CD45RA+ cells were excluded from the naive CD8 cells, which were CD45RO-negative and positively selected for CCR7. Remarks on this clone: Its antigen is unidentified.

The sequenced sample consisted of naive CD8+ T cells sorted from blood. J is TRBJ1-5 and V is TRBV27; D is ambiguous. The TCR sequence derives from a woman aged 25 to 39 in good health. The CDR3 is CASRIPGTVRWPQHF. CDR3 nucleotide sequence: TGTGCCAGCAGAATACCCGGTACAGTGAGGTGGCCCCAGCATTTT.